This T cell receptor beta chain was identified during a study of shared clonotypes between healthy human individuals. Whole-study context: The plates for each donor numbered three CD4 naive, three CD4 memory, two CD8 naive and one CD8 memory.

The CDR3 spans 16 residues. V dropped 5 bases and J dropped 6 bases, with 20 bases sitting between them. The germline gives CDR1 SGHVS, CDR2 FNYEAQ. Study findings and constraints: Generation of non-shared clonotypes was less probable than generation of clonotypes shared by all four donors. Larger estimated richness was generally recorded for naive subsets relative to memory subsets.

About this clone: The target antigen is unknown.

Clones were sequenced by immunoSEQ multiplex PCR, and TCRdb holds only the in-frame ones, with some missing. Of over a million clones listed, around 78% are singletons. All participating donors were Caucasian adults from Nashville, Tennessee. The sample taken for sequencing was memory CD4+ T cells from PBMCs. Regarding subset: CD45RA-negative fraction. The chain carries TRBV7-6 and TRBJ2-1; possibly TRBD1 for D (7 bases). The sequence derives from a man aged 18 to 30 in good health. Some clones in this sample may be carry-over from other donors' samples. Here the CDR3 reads CASSPARAEGANEQFF. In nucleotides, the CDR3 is TGTGCCAGCAGCCCGGCTCGCGCGGAGGGGGCCAATGAGCAGTTCTTC.